This T cell receptor (beta chain) was captured in a study of identical twins. General study results and limits: Memory repertoires showed no such pattern, whereas abundant cord blood beta clonotypes carried fewer insertions.

TCRdb re-called the 5' RACE reads with MiXCR, one entry per CDR3 protein. The profile shows under 250,000 distinct CDR3 sequences, 6% to 8.5% of them singletons. This clonotype has a count of ten or more. Its specificity is not known. Germline V lookup: CDR1 SGHAT, CDR2 FQNNGV. The CDR3 length is 14 residues. Trimming removed 5 bases from V and 3 bases from J; junction bases left unmatched: 2. The data also belong to a second study, concerning yellow fever vaccine responses in identical twins.

The clonotype was recovered from a woman under 30 in good health. Specimen: CD8+ T cells sorted from blood. The J gene is TRBJ1-4, the V gene TRBV11-2, with 8 nucleotides matching TRBD1. CDR3 sequence: CASSQTGANEKLFF. In DNA, the CDR3 is TGTGCCAGCAGCCAGACAGGGGCTAATGAAAAACTGTTTTTT.